Below, one TCR beta chain is given with its context. Its cognate antigen is unknown. V trimming: 3 bases; J trimming: 3 bases; junction bases outside the gene matches: 7. Germline CDR1 reads SGHAT; CDR2 reads FQNNGV. This CDR3 has 15 amino acids. Every subset had its genomic DNA shared out evenly among several immunoSEQ plates. Repertoires were generated with immunoSEQ multiplex PCR, while TCRdb's copy carries only in-frame clones and drops some. The table lists roughly 2 million clones, just under 95% of them singletons. This record comes from a study of shared clonotypes between healthy human individuals. Only CD45RO-negative cells positively selected for CCR7 counted as naive CD8 cells, so terminally differentiated effector memory CD45RA+ cells were excluded. Those who donated were healthy HIV-negative adults, with no recent acute infections or vaccinations reported. Study-wide results and limits: Naive subsets, compared against memory subsets, generally had larger estimated richness values. In the sorted subsets, rarefaction showed sequencing was incomplete despite large depth.

The chain has TRBV11-2 and TRBJ2-7, with 8 bases lining up with TRBD1. The receptor was isolated from a young man in good health. Sequenced input: naive CD8+ T cells sorted from blood. The CDR3 nucleotides are TGTGCCAGCAGCTTCGGGACAGGCCCCTTCTACGAGCAGTACTTC. As protein: CASSFGTGPFYEQYF.